The present entry profiles one T cell receptor beta chain with its context. The antigen is unknown. A 5'RACE reaction primed in the constant segment made cDNA libraries of TCR alpha and TCR beta, and these carried sample barcodes and UMIs. Via MiXCR, TCRdb re-called the 5' RACE reads, giving one row per CDR3 protein. In the table there are around 80,000 distinct CDR3 sequences, around 14% of which are singletons. This sample stems from a study of T-cell memory formation after mild COVID-19. V was pared by 4 bases and J by 2 bases, with 12 bases between. The CDR3 consists of 14 residues. Notes on the study in general: Chiefly within CM and EM were the contracting CD4+ clones; CD8+ ones were within EMRA. Whereas later expanders leaned CD4+, clones contracting day 15 to 85 showed a balanced CD4/CD8 makeup.

Specimen: PBMCs or a T cell subset sorted from them (not recorded which). The V and J genes are TRBV12-3 or TRBV12-4 and TRBJ2-7, with a possible D match to TRBD2 (5 bases). The clonotype was recovered from an adult woman who had mild COVID-19 (a few samples of this study predate the infection). Cell type and time point are not known. The CDR3 spells CASSSSAATYEQYF. In DNA form, the CDR3 reads TGTGCCAGCAGTTCTTCAGCGGCTACCTACGAGCAGTACTTC.